The TCR beta chain under discussion was sequenced for a study of blood T cell repertoires in COVID-19 (dated by TCRdb to 2019 to 2021). For the study in its entirety: The collaborator samples originated in the United States, Italy and Spain and spanned the acute and convalescent phases of COVID-19. Where available, HLA class I and class II types were taken from metadata supplied by the sample provider and were not determined by assay-based typing. The prospective study material was composed of cDNA or gDNA derived from T cells, B-cell-depleted T cells, or PBMCs. Nearly every sample came with metadata listing a de-identified subject ID, COVID-19 status, age in years and sex. The dataset comprised deeply sampled blood TCRbeta repertoires from subjects exposed to, actively infected with, or recovered from COVID-19. The repertoires were released in a freely available public database intended as a resource for research on the immune response to SARS-CoV-2. Samples were obtained from the ongoing ImmuneRACE study (first 160 participants) and from roughly 1,300 subjects provided by 6 global collaborators.

The germline V gene (reference sequence) specifies GTSNPN as CDR1 and SVGIG as CDR2. V is pared back by 1 base and J by 4 bases, with 14 bases lying between the germline termini. The CDR3 runs 15 residues from the cysteine to the phenylalanine. The CDR3 DNA has 45 bases and is translated from base 1. Whole blood was collected in K2EDTA tubes by collaborating institutions according to the institutions' own protocols. For TCRbeta analysis, collaborators shipped samples as frozen whole blood, isolated PBMCs, or DNA extracted from either of those sample types. What the study reported, not specific to this receptor: Clinical and demographic metadata were provided uncurated, with the amount varying by source and participant.

The immunoSEQ Assay, a bias-controlled multiplex PCR, was used to amplify TCRbeta CDR3 regions from genomic DNA. The authors' analysis ran thus. Nucleated cell counts per sample were estimated from amplification of reference gene primers within the assay. To quantify the absolute abundance of each unique TCRbeta CDR3 rearrangement, sequence reads were collapsed and filtered. For each sample, productive Simpson clonality was calculated as the square root of Simpson's diversity index across productive rearrangements. In its TCRdb copy, this immuneACCESS table keeps in-frame sequences only and misses some clones. Where compared with another copy, unresolved V genes explain less than half of these, and the others have no known cause. V, J and clone size derive from that table, while D and trimming were established from the DNA sequence. Counted in this sample were thousands of clones; 75% to 90% of them appeared once. The ten largest clones take up more than 20% of the sample.

Worth noting for this clone: The antigen this receptor binds is unknown. Qualities for individual bases were not recorded, and no much larger clone is one base off.

The sequence links TRBV30 to TRBJ1-3; D gene: possibly TRBD1, on 5 matching bases. This sequence originates from a human donor in a cohort sampled during active COVID-19. Input material: peripheral blood. The DNA sequence is TGTGCCTGGAGTGGTAAAGGGGCGAGAGGAAACACCATATATTTT. Its protein product is CAWSGKGARGNTIYF.